The 9 T cell receptor beta chains in this list originate from one sample, sequenced in a study of T cell responses to AZD1222 COVID-19 vaccine (TCRdb year 2021). Library preparation employed the immunoSEQ multiplex PCR assay. The table comes from immuneACCESS by way of TCRdb, which keeps in-frame sequences with V and J called. Part of the clones is missing from these tables; in studies checked, under half for an unresolved V gene and the rest for unknown reasons. The table for this sample lists 150,000 or so clones; around 92% of them were counted only once. The ten largest clones capture about 1% of the sample. What the time point label conveys for this sample: about 28 days (+/-7) after the second vaccine dose. The specimen was peripheral blood, collected 28 days after the second AZD1222 dose. The receptors here all came from an adult who received the AZD1222 COVID-19 vaccine.

CDR3 protein: CASSLAPNLNYGYTF. CDR3 DNA sequence: TGTGCCAGCAGCTTGGCCCCCAACCTGAACTATGGCTACACCTTC. The J gene is TRBJ1-2, the V gene TRBV5-5; D gene uncertain. The CDR3 runs to 15 residues. The germline V and J ends were trimmed by 0 bases and 2 bases, with 11 bases remaining between them. Germline CDR1 is SGHKS and CDR2 is YYEKEE (reference sequence).

CDR3 protein: CASSQSSGGVVEQFF. The CDR3 nucleotides are TGTGCCAGCAGCCAATCTAGCGGGGGGGTGGTTGAGCAGTTCTTC. The rearrangement links TRBV14 to TRBJ2-1, with 12 bases fitting TRBD2. Germline V lookup: CDR1 SGHDN, CDR2 FVKESK. Germline trimming cut 2 bases from V and 9 bases from J; bases unmatched to any gene: 5. CDR3 length: 15 residues.

A single count supports this clone. The chain recombines TRBV6-5 with TRBJ1-6; unclear D gene. CDR3 size: 13 residues. Trimming stripped 6 bases from V and 8 bases from J, with 11 bases between. CDR1 and CDR2 from the germline V gene are MNHEY and SVGAGI. The CDR3 coding sequence is TGTGCCAGCAGCCACCGCCCGGATTCACCCCTCCACTTT. This encodes CASSHRPDSPLHF.

The CDR3, as DNA: TGCGCCAGCAGCGCGGACAGTTTCTACGAGCAGTACTTC. Encoded protein: CASSADSFYEQYF. The V and J genes are TRBV5-1 and TRBJ2-7; D possibly corresponds to TRBD1 (6 bases). This CDR3 has 13 residues. Trimming shortened V by 4 bases and J by 3 bases, and 11 bases separated the two germline ends. Germline V lookup: CDR1 SGHRS, CDR2 YFSETQ.

The V call is TRBV19, the J call TRBJ1-1; D is perhaps TRBD1 (6 bases). CDR1 and CDR2 (germline): LNHDA, SQIVND (reference sequence). This CDR3 is built from 15 residues. V was clipped by 7 bases and J by 2 bases, with 17 bases between them. The CDR3 nucleotides read TGTGCCAGTATCCCCCTAGGGACATCTAACACTGAAGCTTTCTTT. Its translation is CASIPLGTSNTEAFF.

V and J are TRBV7-9 and TRBJ2-7; D uncertain. The CDR3 has 16 residues. Germline V gene lookup returns CDR1 SEHNR and CDR2 FQNEAQ (reference sequence). The V gene lost 1 base and the J gene lost 6 bases, with 19 bases spanning the gap. This CDR3 reads CASSLGHGRPHREQYF. The CDR3 nucleotides are TGTGCCAGCAGCTTAGGGCACGGCCGGCCCCACCGCGAGCAGTACTTC.

This chain joins TRBV5-1 and TRBJ1-1; 9 positions agree with TRBD1. Germline-derived CDR1 and CDR2 are SGHRS and YFSETQ. The CDR3 length is 14 residues. J was trimmed by 1 base and V by 5 bases; bases with no gene match: 3. Here the CDR3 DNA reads TGCGCCAGCAGGCGGGGACAGGGGAACACTGAAGCTTTCTTT. It translates to CASRRGQGNTEAFF.

The rearrangement uses TRBV5-4 and TRBJ1-2; 12 nucleotides align to TRBD1. The V segment lost 3 bases and the J segment 6 bases; nucleotides outside the gene matches: 6. Germline values: CDR1 SGHNT, CDR2 YYREEE (reference sequence). CDR3 length: 15 residues. The CDR3 DNA reads as TGTGCCAGCAGCTCTCAAGGGACAGGGGGCGATGGCTACACCTTC. Translating it yields CASSSQGTGGDGYTF.

The gene calls are TRBV29-1 and TRBJ1-2; maybe TRBD1 (5 bases). This CDR3 is built from 13 residues. Trimming stripped 3 bases from V and 5 bases from J, with 13 bases between. CDR1 is SQVTM, CDR2 ANQGSEA, per germline. CDR3 nucleotides: TGCAGCGTTGATACGGGGCGCGGGTATGGCTACACCTTC. Translating it yields CSVDTGRGYGYTF.